Below, 30 T cell receptor beta chains from the same sample are listed, as sequenced in a study of blood T cell repertoires in COVID-19. Sequencing was performed with immunoSEQ multiplex PCR; in TCRdb, only in-frame clones are kept and a portion is missing. The table lists some 230,000 clones, 84% of them singletons. The material sequenced was peripheral blood. These receptors were taken from a woman aged 60 to 75 who had recovered from COVID-19.

V and J are TRBV30 and TRBJ1-1; D gene unclear. V was cut by 2 bases and J by 1 base, with 8 bases left in between. CDR1 GTSNPN and CDR2 SVGIG come from the germline V gene (reference sequence). The CDR3 extends over 13 amino acids. The CDR3 sequence is CAWSFSQNTEAFF. For the CDR3, the DNA is TGTGCCTGGAGTTTTTCCCAGAACACTGAAGCTTTCTTT.

This chain uses TRBV19 with TRBJ2-5; TRBD2 aligns across 10 bases. Germline CDR1 and CDR2: LNHDA and SQIVND (reference sequence). CDR3 length equals 16 residues. V shed 6 bases, J shed 5 bases, and the junction held 12 bases outside the gene matches. DNA for the CDR3: TGTGCCAGTAGCCCCACTAGCGGGGACATTGACGAGACCCAGTACTTC. Translating gives CASSPTSGDIDETQYF.

V gene TRBV7-6 combines with J gene TRBJ1-6, with a tentative D call TRBD1 (5 bases). Germline CDR1 is SGHVS and CDR2 is FNYEAQ. The CDR3 contains 16 residues. V was trimmed by 2 bases and J by 8 bases, leaving 16 bases between them. CDR3 DNA: TGTGCCAGCAGCTTACGGGGCGGGGGGACCGATTCACCCCTCCACTTT. Encoded protein: CASSLRGGGTDSPLHF.

In DNA form, the CDR3 reads TGTGCCAGCAGTTTCACCCGGGACAGTACCTACGAGCAGTACTTC. Its protein is CASSFTRDSTYEQYF. This chain joins TRBV27 and TRBJ2-7; 7 bases agree with TRBD1. Trimming took 3 bases from V and 2 from J; bases not matched to a gene: 7. The CDR3 runs 15 residues. Germline lookup yields CDR1 MNHEY and CDR2 SMNVEV (reference sequence).

This clone was observed once. The rearrangement joins TRBV18 to TRBJ1-1; weak D call: TRBD1 (5 bases). The CDR3 sequence is 13 residues long. Trimming took off 3 bases at V and 7 bases at J, with 12 bases between the two ends. Germline CDR1 KGHSH, CDR2 LQKENI. CDR3: CASSPTTGYEAFF. CDR3 nucleotides: TGTGCCAGCTCACCCACCACAGGATATGAAGCTTTCTTT.

The chain is built from TRBV3-1 (or the pseudogene TRBV3-2) and TRBJ2-2; 10 bases fit TRBD2. V was clipped by 3 bases and J by 7 bases; unmatched bases: 8. Germline CDR1 is LGHDT and CDR2 is YNNKEL (reference sequence). The CDR3 length is 16 residues. The CDR3 is CASSQTAGGLSGELFF. The CDR3 nucleotides read TGTGCCAGCAGCCAGACAGCGGGGGGGCTGAGCGGGGAGCTGTTTTTT.

CDR3: CASRPDRVTQETQYF. The CDR3 coding sequence is TGTGCCAGCAGACCAGACAGGGTCACCCAAGAGACCCAGTACTTC. The V gene is TRBV2, the J gene TRBJ2-5, with 7 bases matching TRBD1. The CDR3 has 15 amino acids. CDR1 is SNHLY and CDR2 is FYNNEI in the germline V gene. V was pared by 6 bases and J by 1 base, with 8 bases of the junction left unmatched. The full variable domain, with the rest looked up from reference TRBV2 and TRBJ2-5, is EPEVTQTPSHQVTQMGQEVILRCVPISNHLYFYWYRQILGQKVEFLVSFYNNEISEKSEIFDDQFSVERPDGSNFTLKIRSTKLEDSAMYFCASRPDRVTQETQYFGPGTRLLVL.

A single count supports this clone. The J gene is TRBJ1-1, the V gene TRBV7-9; 8 bases map to TRBD1. Germline values: CDR1 SEHNR, CDR2 FQNEAQ (reference sequence). CDR3 length: 13 residues. The J segment lost 1 base and the V segment lost 5 bases, leaving 0 bases of the junction unmatched. The CDR3: CASSQGANTEAFF. The CDR3 coding sequence is TGTGCCAGCAGCCAGGGGGCGAACACTGAAGCTTTCTTT.

This chain connects TRBV4-1 to TRBJ2-2; a weak D match, TRBD2 (7 bases). The V end lost 3 bases, the J end lost 1 base, and 21 bases lay between the germline ends. The CDR3 is 19 residues long. CDR1 and CDR2 from the germline V gene are MGHRA and YSYEKL. In DNA, the CDR3 is TGCGCCAGCAGCCAGGGGGGGGCGAGAACTCTCTTGAACACCGGGGAGCTGTTTTTT. This gives the protein CASSQGGARTLLNTGELFF.

The rearrangement links TRBV18 to TRBJ2-1, with TRBD1 identical over 12 bases. The CDR3 is 16 residues long. The germline V gene encodes CDR1 KGHSH and CDR2 LQKENI. V trimming: 6 bases; J trimming: 6 bases; junction bases outside the gene matches: 9. The CDR3 DNA follows: TGTGCCAGCTCCCGAGACCGGGACAGGGGGCTCAATGAGCAGTTCTTC. Its translation is CASSRDRDRGLNEQFF. Using reference TRBV18 and TRBJ2-1 for the parts outside the CDR3, the full variable domain is NAGVMQNPRHLVRRRGQEARLRCSPMKGHSHVYWYRQLPEEGLKFMVYLQKENIIDESGMPKERFSAEFPKEGPSILRIQQVVRGDSAAYFCASSRDRDRGLNEQFFGPGTRLTVL.

This clone was observed a single time. The rearrangement links TRBV10-3 to TRBJ2-3, with TRBD2 matching over 7 bases. CDR3 length: 16 residues. Germline CDR1 reads ENHRY; CDR2 reads SYGVKD. The V gene end was trimmed by 0 bases and the J gene end by 0 bases; junction bases not matched to a gene: 3. The CDR3: CAISESSGVSTDTQYF. CDR3 bases: TGTGCCATCAGTGAGTCGAGCGGGGTAAGCACAGATACGCAGTATTTT.

CDR3 sequence reads: CASSAYRVNIEWGGYTF. Written as DNA, the CDR3 is TGTGCCAGCAGCGCCTACAGGGTTAACATCGAATGGGGTGGCTACACCTTC. This chain links TRBV5-5 with TRBJ1-2, with D possibly TRBD1 on 6 matching bases. The V gene lost 4 bases and the J gene lost 7 bases, with 26 bases spanning the gap. There are 17 residues in the CDR3. Germline CDR1 SGHKS, CDR2 YYEKEE (reference sequence).

V usage is TRBV5-8 and J usage is TRBJ2-2; a possible D gene is TRBD1 (6 bases). The CDR3 runs 16 residues. CDR1 SGHTS and CDR2 YDEGEE come from the germline V gene. V lost 2 bases, J lost 4 bases, and 15 bases lay in between. The CDR3 protein is CASSLGQPGVTGELFF. The CDR3 DNA follows: TGTGCCAGCAGCTTAGGACAGCCTGGGGTCACCGGGGAGCTGTTTTTT.

The chain combines TRBV29-1 with TRBJ1-1, with 9 bases matching TRBD1. In germline, CDR1 is SQVTM, CDR2 ANQGSEA. Unmatched junction bases numbered 13, after V lost 7 bases and J lost 7 bases. This CDR3 region has 14 residues. The CDR3 nucleotides are TGCAGCGCCCTTACAGGGGGCCTGGGGCTTGAAGCTTTCTTT. Its protein product is CSALTGGLGLEAFF.

This clone has only one observation. This chain connects TRBV24-1 to TRBJ2-3; D possibly corresponds to TRBD2 (6 bases). The CDR3 extends over 13 amino acids. Germline V lookup: CDR1 KGHDR, CDR2 SFDVKD. The ends were cut back, 7 bases at V and 4 bases at J, with 11 bases in the middle. This CDR3 reads CATSPGTSDTQYF. Here the CDR3 DNA reads TGTGCCACCAGCCCAGGGACTTCAGATACGCAGTATTTT.

The chain joins TRBV9 to TRBJ2-5, with 14 bases lining up with TRBD2. The CDR3 totals 15 residues. V gave up 3 bases and J gave up 5 bases; unmatched junction bases: 3. The V gene's germline CDR1 is SGDLS and CDR2 YYNGEE. CDR3 DNA: TGTGCCAGCAGCGCGACTAGCGGGGGGGCGGAGACCCAGTACTTC. This codes for CASSATSGGAETQYF.

This rearrangement joins TRBV28 to TRBJ1-2; a possible D gene is TRBD1 (5 bases). The germline CDR1 and CDR2 sequences are MDHEN and SYDVKM. The germline V and J ends were trimmed by 6 bases and 0 bases, with 8 bases remaining between them. The CDR3 has 13 amino acids. CDR3 loop: CASSRDSNYGYTF. The CDR3 nucleotides are TGTGCCAGCAGCCGGGACTCTAACTATGGCTACACCTTC.

The chain carries TRBV19 and TRBJ1-5, with D unresolved. The germline V and J ends were trimmed by 1 base and 1 base, with 11 bases remaining between them. Germline V gene data show CDR1 as LNHDA and CDR2 as SQIVND (reference sequence). This CDR3 has 16 residues. CDR3 bases: TGTGCCAGTAGTATAGCGGGGTCGTGGAGCAATCAGCCCCAGCATTTT. Its translation is CASSIAGSWSNQPQHF.

The chain couples TRBV5-4 to TRBJ2-2; possible D gene TRBD2, 6 bases. Germline CDR1 and CDR2: SGHNT and YYREEE (reference sequence). The CDR3 length is 13 residues. V lost 3 bases to trimming and J lost 4 bases, with 7 bases between them. CDR3 sequence (DNA): TGTGCCAGCAGCTGGGACTTCACCGGGGAGCTGTTTTTT. Its protein product is CASSWDFTGELFF.

The chain joins TRBV3-1 (or the pseudogene TRBV3-2) to TRBJ2-1; the match to TRBD2 covers 8 bases. Germline-derived CDR1 and CDR2 are LGHDT and YNNKEL (reference sequence). The V segment lost 4 bases and the J segment 8 bases; nucleotides outside the gene matches: 4. This CDR3 contains 13 residues. As DNA, the CDR3 is TGTGCCAGCAGCCTGGGACTAGGCCATGAGCAGTTCTTC. It translates to CASSLGLGHEQFF.

The V call is TRBV2, the J call TRBJ2-1; 7 bases are shared with TRBD1. CDR3 length: 14 residues. The J segment lost 6 bases and the V segment lost 9 bases, leaving 11 bases of the junction unmatched. CDR1 and CDR2 (germline): SNHLY, FYNNEI. CDR3 DNA sequence: TGTGCCAGTACCGGGACAGAAGTTGGCAATGAGCAGTTCTTC. Amino acids: CASTGTEVGNEQFF.

This chain uses TRBV29-1 with TRBJ1-2, with D tentatively TRBD1 (5 bases). V lost 5 bases, J lost 4 bases, and 14 bases lay in between. The CDR3 consists of 13 residues. Looked up from germline, CDR1 is SQVTM and CDR2 is ANQGSEA. CDR3 in DNA: TGCAGCGTTTTCGTCGTCGACAGCTATGGCTACACCTTC. This translates into CSVFVVDSYGYTF.

This chain joins TRBV2 and TRBJ2-5, with TRBD2 as a possible D gene (6 bases). Trimming removed 7 bases at V and 0 bases at J, with 9 bases between. Germline V gives CDR1 SNHLY, CDR2 FYNNEI. This CDR3 contains 13 residues. For the CDR3, the DNA is TGTGCCAGCAATCGGGGGAACCAAGAGACCCAGTACTTC. Amino acid sequence: CASNRGNQETQYF.

V gene TRBV30 combines with J gene TRBJ2-2, with D perhaps TRBD1 (7 bases). CDR1 is GTSNPN and CDR2 is SVGIG in the germline V gene (reference sequence). Trimming pared 4 bases from V and 5 bases from J, leaving 11 bases between. There are 13 residues in the CDR3. The CDR3 DNA follows: TGTGCCTGGATGGCAGGGGGGACCGGGGAGCTGTTTTTT. Amino acid sequence: CAWMAGGTGELFF.

The V gene is TRBV30, the J gene TRBJ2-7; tentatively, D is TRBD2 (5 bases). V shed 4 bases and J shed 3 bases, with 16 bases lying between them. The CDR3 covers 14 residues. The germline V gene has CDR1 GTSNPN and CDR2 SVGIG (reference sequence). The CDR3 is CAWTPRATGYEQYF. In DNA, the CDR3 is TGTGCCTGGACTCCGCGGGCAACCGGCTACGAGCAGTACTTC.

Regarding this clone: The junction shows a germline mismatch at one end, possibly a read error. The chain carries TRBV7-7 and TRBJ2-7, with D perhaps matching TRBD1 (7 bases). The CDR3 loop spans 15 amino acids. Germline V gene data show CDR1 as SSHAT and CDR2 as FNYEAQ (reference sequence). Here the CDR3 reads CASSYDREDPYEQYF. CDR3 bases: TGTGCTAGCAGCTACGACAGGGAGGATCCCTACGAGCAGTACTTC.

The gene calls are TRBV7-2 and TRBJ2-5; 8 bases are shared with TRBD1. This CDR3 contains 14 residues. Trimming at V came to 5 bases and at J to 2 bases, leaving 4 bases not matched to a gene. The germline gives CDR1 SGHTA, CDR2 FQGNSA. CDR3: CASSPDRVQETQYF. The CDR3 DNA follows: TGTGCCAGCAGCCCGGACAGGGTACAAGAGACCCAGTACTTC.

The J gene is TRBJ2-5, the V gene TRBV12-5; 7 nucleotides line up with TRBD2. The CDR3 has 15 residues. V gave up 3 bases and J gave up 0 bases; unmatched junction bases: 4. Germline V lookup: CDR1 LGHNT, CDR2 FRNRAP. Here the CDR3 reads CASGFGLADQETQYF. DNA for the CDR3: TGTGCTAGTGGTTTTGGGCTAGCGGACCAAGAGACCCAGTACTTC.

The chain has TRBV2 and TRBJ1-4, with TRBD1 identical over 9 bases. The CDR3 is 15 amino acids. V trimming: 5 bases; J trimming: 8 bases; junction bases outside the gene matches: 9. Germline CDR1 reads SNHLY; CDR2 reads FYNNEI. The CDR3 loop is CASSSEGTGSEKLFF. For the CDR3, the DNA is TGTGCCAGCAGTTCCGAAGGGACAGGGAGCGAAAAACTGTTTTTT.

This sequence joins TRBV2 and TRBJ2-7, with TRBD1 identical over 7 bases. Trimming removed 4 bases from V and 6 bases from J; junction bases left unmatched: 6. This CDR3 spans 13 amino acids. The germline CDR1 and CDR2 sequences are SNHLY and FYNNEI. The CDR3 DNA is TGTGCCAGCAGTGGACAGGGTGAGGGCGAGCAGTACTTC. Amino acid sequence: CASSGQGEGEQYF.